This TCR beta chain was identified in a study of blood T cells in healthy people across ages (dated by TCRdb to the mid-2010s). Regarding the complete study: Template switching captured roughly one uniquely barcoded TCR beta cDNA molecule per two T cells in model experiments. The study analyzed two additional independent replicas of 1 million unique cDNA reads from the same blood draw for two donors, one aged 18 to 29 and one aged 80 or older. Using deep sequencing normalized with unique cDNA molecular identifiers, the study measured how TCR beta repertoire diversity changes with age. Four age groups were formed from the donors: young (average about 15 years), middle-aged (approximately 42), aged (roughly 56) and long-lived (around 80). What the work shows at the level of the full study, not this receptor alone: Since profiling was done on bulk unsorted PBMCs, naive and antigen-experienced compartments could not be conclusively compared. Compared with the aged group, the long-lived group had more naive CD4+ T cells, fewer expanded clones and increased TCR diversity, suggesting age selection. The percentage of naive T cells measured by flow cytometry correlated strongly with observed TCR beta diversity. Total diversity estimates from one million sequenced T cells were considered lower bounds and underestimates. Because donor CMV infection status was unknown, age-related changes in expanded clonotypes were potentially confounded. As age increased, observed TCR beta diversity per million T cells dropped in a roughly linear way, and a significant reduction was already evident by age roughly 36.

There are 13 amino acids in the CDR3, from cysteine to phenylalanine inclusive. Only CDR3 DNA is held: 39 bases, read in frame from base 1. CDR1 and CDR2 are read off the germline V gene as SGDLS and YYNGEE. V is shortened by 0 bases, J by 8 bases, and the region joining them spans 11 bases. Notes on this clonotype: Its antigen is still unknown. It has no much larger one-base neighbor in the sample; base qualities were not kept.

Receptor libraries were prepared by 5' RACE. The listed sequencing device is Illumina HiSeq 2500. A second PCR of about 6 to 11 cycles was run with a J-beta primer mix and a sample-barcoded 5' primer. A unique molecular identifier was introduced onto each TCR beta cDNA molecule by a template-switch 5' adaptor carrying 12 random nucleotides. Each sample yielded at least 3 million CDR3-containing paired-end reads. First-strand cDNA synthesis was performed from all RNA using the Mint cDNA synthesis kit, with priming by a TRBC-specific oligonucleotide. Following uracil-DNA glycosylase treatment, a first 18-cycle PCR with universal primers M1SS and BC2_uni_R was performed on all cDNA. The published analysis was carried out like this. Normalization of each sample was performed by random selection of 1 million high-quality reads, each carrying a distinct molecular identifier. Reads sharing molecular identifiers were discarded rather than binned into consensus sequences. MiTCR, run with a Q25 quality threshold and the strictest error-elimination algorithm, handled CDR3 identification, clonotype clustering and error correction. A nonparametric unseen species model with Euler transformation was used to estimate lower-bound total TCR beta diversity. TCRdb cleaned the public reads at Q25 with fastp, built clones with MiXCR and kept in-frame beta chains. CDR3 protein sequences are deduplicated, and each keeps its most common genes and DNA. TCRdb, not the authors, supplied the V and J calls. For this sample there are 450,000 to 600,000 distinct CDR3 sequences; around 27% appear just once. The ten most abundant clones make up over 3.5% of the sample.

The donors were roughly 39 Caucasian individuals from Russia, aged 6 to 90 years, who were systemically healthy. Ten milliliters of peripheral blood were drawn from each donor into EDTA-treated Vacutainer tubes. Ficoll-Paque density-gradient centrifugation was used to isolate PBMCs, with at least 6.5 million per sample. Total RNA was extracted from PBMCs with Trizol reagent, with at least 6 micrograms obtained per sample. For every donor, flow cytometry on a PBMC aliquot measured the percentage of naive CD45RAhigh/CD27high T cells. This same sample was also taken into another study, of T cells of mothers and their children. The second study reports: Donors were nine systemically healthy Caucasian individuals: three mothers and their six children. cDNA synthesis consumed the entire amount of extracted RNA, loaded at approximately 1.5 ug RNA in each 15 ul reaction. Sample barcodes and 2-4 random nucleotides were added via the M1S primer in the second PCR. Each mother yielded over 9.5 million TCR beta CDR3 reads and each child about 3 million reads. Thymic selection similarly shapes TCR recombination output in related and unrelated pairs, with minor effect from inherited differences. Normalized repertoire overlap was always found to be slightly, but never significantly, higher in related mother-child pairs than in unrelated mother-child pairs. No persistent microchimeric T cell clones were found, with a detection sensitivity of 85 to 100 clones per million clonotypes. The study used deep NGS to compare TCR beta repertoires of mothers and children, seeking features distinguishing related mother-child pairs from unrelated individuals. On average, the children were about 12 +/- 4 years old, while the mothers were 40 +/- 4 years old. After adapter ligation was performed with NEBNext reagents, the libraries were sequenced on an Illumina HiSeq 2000 with 100+100 nt paired-end reads. Mother and child libraries were prepared a month apart and sequenced in separate runs to prevent cross-contamination. Each donor had between roughly 500,000 and 2,100,000 distinct TCR beta clonotypes identified. Naive TCR beta clonotypes were estimated from low-frequency clonotypes matched to each donor's FACS-determined naive share, without sorting.

Here the chain combines TRBV9 and TRBJ1-2, with the identity of the D gene unclear. The sample taken for sequencing was blood. This receptor was identified in a boy younger than 10 in good health. In nucleotide form, the sequence is TGTGCCAGCAGCGTAGCTTTCCTGGGGGGCTACACCTTC. It is translated as CASSVAFLGGYTF.